This T cell receptor (beta chain) was identified during a study of control samples from healthy donors and cancer patients. This CDR3 has 15 residues. Trimming removed 1 base at V and 6 bases at J, with 13 bases between. The germline V gene encodes CDR1 MGHDK and CDR2 SYGVNS. Only in-frame clones appear in the TCRdb table, and some are missing; sequencing was by immunoSEQ multiplex PCR. The data show 100,000 to 150,000 clones, roughly 90% seen once. The sequence came from a woman aged 45-59 years in good health. The chain carries TRBV25-1 and TRBJ2-1; D unclear. Sequenced material: blood. The CDR3 DNA follows: TGTGCCAGCAGTGAATTTAGAGCTAGTGGCAATGAGCAGTTCTTC. This encodes CASSEFRASGNEQFF.